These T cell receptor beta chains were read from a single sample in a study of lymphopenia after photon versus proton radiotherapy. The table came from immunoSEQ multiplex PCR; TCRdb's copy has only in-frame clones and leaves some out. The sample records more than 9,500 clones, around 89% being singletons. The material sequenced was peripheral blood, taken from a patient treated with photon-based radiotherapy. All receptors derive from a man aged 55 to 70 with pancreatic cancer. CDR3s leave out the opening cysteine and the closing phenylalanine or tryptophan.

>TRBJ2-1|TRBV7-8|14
ASSQQRGGLYNEQF
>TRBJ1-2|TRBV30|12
AWSVQGFLSGYT
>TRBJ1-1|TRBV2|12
ASSEGGGRTEAF
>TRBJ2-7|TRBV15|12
ATSRAGGPYEQY
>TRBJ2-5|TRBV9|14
ASSVDGLAGGETQY
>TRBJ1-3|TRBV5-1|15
ASSLRTGESSGNTIY
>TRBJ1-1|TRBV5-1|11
ASSLEQPLEAF
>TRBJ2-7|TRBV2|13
ASSEAHGGLYEQY
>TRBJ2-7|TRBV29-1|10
SVDTGGFEQY
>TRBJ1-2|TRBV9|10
ASRGQGDGYT
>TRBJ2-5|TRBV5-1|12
ASQTSGGMETQY
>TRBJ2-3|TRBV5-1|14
ASSLGQFSSTDTQY
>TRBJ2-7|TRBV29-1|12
SVRQGTRSYEQY
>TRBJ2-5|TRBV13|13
ASSAYGWGEETQY
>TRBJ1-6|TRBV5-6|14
ASSLFRTGSEPALH
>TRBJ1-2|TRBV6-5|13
ASSSWGSVAGGYT
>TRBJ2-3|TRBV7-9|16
ASSLSLSEAGPRNTQY
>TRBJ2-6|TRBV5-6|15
ASSLGGGATGANVLT
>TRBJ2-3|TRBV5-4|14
ASSSEQGPSTDTQY
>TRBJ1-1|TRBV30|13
AWRHGTLWGTEAF
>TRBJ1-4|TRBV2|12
ASNRVGPNEKLF
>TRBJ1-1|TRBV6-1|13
ASTRSRQGATEAF
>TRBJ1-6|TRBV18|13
ASSPDRVANSPLH
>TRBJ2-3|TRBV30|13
AWSVRSRSTDTQY
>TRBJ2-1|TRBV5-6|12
ASSLGGGRNEQF
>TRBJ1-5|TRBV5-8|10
ASRRGSQPQH
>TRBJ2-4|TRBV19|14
ASSMFHGIAKNIQY
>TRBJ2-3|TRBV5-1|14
ASSPSTSYYTDTQY
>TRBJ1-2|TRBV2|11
ASSTGQDYGYT
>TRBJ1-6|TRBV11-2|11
ASSSNRNSPLH
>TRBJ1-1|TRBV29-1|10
SSRRDSTEAF
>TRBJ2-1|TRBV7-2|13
ASSLASGDRSEQF
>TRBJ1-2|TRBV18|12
ASSKGFEDYGYT
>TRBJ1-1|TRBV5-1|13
ASSLVVLGDTEAF
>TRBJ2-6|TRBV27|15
AIPPRVFCSGANVLT
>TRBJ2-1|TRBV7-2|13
ASRLGLAGRNEQF
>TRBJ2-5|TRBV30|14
AWSSLARKRGETQY
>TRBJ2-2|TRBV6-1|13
ASSEGVGVTGELF
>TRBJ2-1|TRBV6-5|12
ASSSSRAGNEQF
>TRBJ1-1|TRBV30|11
AWSVKGVAEAF
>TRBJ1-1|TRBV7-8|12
ASSLVRTNTEAF
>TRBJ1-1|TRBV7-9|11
ASSFSDDTEAF